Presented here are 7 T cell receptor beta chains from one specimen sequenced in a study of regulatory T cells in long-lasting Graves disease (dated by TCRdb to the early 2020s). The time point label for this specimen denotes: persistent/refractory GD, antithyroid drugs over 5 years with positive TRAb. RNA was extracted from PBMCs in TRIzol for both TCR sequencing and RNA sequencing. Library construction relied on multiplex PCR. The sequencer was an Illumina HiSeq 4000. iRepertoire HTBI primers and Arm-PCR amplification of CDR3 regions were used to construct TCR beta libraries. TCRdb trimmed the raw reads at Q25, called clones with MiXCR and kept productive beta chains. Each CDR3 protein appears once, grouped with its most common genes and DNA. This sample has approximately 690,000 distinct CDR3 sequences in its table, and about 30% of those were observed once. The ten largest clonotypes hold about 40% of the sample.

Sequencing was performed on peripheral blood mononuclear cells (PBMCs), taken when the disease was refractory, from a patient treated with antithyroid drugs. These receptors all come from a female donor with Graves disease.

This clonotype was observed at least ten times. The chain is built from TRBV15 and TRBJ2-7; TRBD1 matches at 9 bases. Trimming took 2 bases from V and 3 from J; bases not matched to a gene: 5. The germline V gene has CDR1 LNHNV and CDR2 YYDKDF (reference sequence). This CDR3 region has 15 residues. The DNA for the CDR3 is TGTGCCACCAGCAGAAATCCGGGACAGGGCTACGAGCAGTACTTC. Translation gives CATSRNPGQGYEQYF.

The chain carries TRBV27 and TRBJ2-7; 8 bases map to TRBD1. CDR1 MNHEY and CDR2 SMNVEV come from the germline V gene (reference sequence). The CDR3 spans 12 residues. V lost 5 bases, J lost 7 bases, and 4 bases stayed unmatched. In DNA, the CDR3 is TGTGCCAGCAGTACCTACAGGGGGGAGCAGTACTTC. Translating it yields CASSTYRGEQYF.

In nucleotides, the CDR3 is TGTGCCAGCAGTGAATTCCCTCTGGAAGGGGTCGAGACCCAGTACTTC. This sequence encodes CASSEFPLEGVETQYF. This chain uses TRBV25-1 with TRBJ2-5; D might be TRBD1 (5 bases). CDR1 and CDR2 (germline): MGHDK, SYGVNS. The CDR3 loop spans 16 amino acids. V shed 1 base and J shed 5 bases, with 17 bases lying between them. Based on the CDR3 plus reference TRBV25-1 and TRBJ2-5, the full variable domain is EADIYQTPRYLVIGTGKKITLECSQTMGHDKMYWYQQDPGMELHLIHYSYGVNSTEKGDLSSESTVSRIRTEHFPLTLESARPSHTSQYLCASSEFPLEGVETQYFGPGTRLLVL.

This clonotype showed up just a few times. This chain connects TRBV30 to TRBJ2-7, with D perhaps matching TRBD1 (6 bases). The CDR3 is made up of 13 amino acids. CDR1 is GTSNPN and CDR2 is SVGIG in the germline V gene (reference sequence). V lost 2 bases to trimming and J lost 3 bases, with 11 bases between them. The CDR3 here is CAWSPLDSYEQYF. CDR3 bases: TGTGCCTGGAGTCCCCTGGACAGCTACGAGCAGTACTTC.

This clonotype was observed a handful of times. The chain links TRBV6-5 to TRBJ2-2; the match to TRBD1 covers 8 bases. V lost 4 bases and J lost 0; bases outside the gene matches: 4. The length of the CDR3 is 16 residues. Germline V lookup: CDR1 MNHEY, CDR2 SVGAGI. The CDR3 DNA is TGTGCCAGCAGTTTACCGACAGGGGCGAACACCGGGGAGCTGTTTTTT. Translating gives CASSLPTGANTGELFF.

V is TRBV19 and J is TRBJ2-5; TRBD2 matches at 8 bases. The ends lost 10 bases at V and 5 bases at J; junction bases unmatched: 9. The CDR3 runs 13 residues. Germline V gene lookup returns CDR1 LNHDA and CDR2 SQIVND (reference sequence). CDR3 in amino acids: CATVSGTVETQYF. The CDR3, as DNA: TGTGCCACTGTTAGCGGGACGGTGGAGACCCAGTACTTC.

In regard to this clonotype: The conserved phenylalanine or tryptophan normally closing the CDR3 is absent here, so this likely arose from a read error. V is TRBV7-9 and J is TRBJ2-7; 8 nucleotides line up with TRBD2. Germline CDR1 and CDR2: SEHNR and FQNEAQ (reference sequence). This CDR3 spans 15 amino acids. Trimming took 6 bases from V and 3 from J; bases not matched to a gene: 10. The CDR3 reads CASSILAGGFYEQYI. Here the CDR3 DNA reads TGTGCCAGCAGTATTCTGGCGGGAGGATTCTACGAGCAGTACATC.